This T cell receptor (beta chain) was observed in a study of CD8 T cells in Susac syndrome. The CDR3 totals 14 residues. Trimming stripped 6 bases from V and 1 base from J, with 13 bases between. CDR1 and CDR2 from the germline V gene are SGHTA and FQGTGA. When the RNA was reverse transcribed, random hexamers were used with an input of roughly 0.5 to 1 ug. The TCR beta CDR3 was amplified by immunoSEQ multiplex PCR across 54 Vbeta, 13 Jbeta. Via MiXCR, TCRdb re-called the immunoSEQ multiplex PCR reads, giving one row per CDR3 protein. The table includes under 150,000 distinct CDR3 sequences, 94% detected once. TEMRA cells were enriched by FACS, and CD4+ and CD8+ T cells were negatively isolated.

This chain connects TRBV7-3 to TRBJ2-7; tentatively, D is TRBD2 (5 bases). The sample taken for sequencing was CD8+ T cells from PBMCs. The receptor comes from a human donor in good health. CDR3 loop: CASSVGGRSYEQYF. DNA for the CDR3: TGTGCCAGCAGTGTCGGAGGACGATCCTACGAGCAGTACTTC. The variable domain in full, completed from reference TRBV7-3 and TRBJ2-7, reads GAGVSQTPSNKVTEKGKYVELRCDPISGHTALYWYRQSLGQGPEFLIYFQGTGAADDSGLPNDRFFAVRPEGSVSTLKIQRTERGDSAVYLCASSVGGRSYEQYFGPGTRLTVT.